A single sample is the source of the 3 T cell receptor beta chains below, sequenced in a study of blood T cell repertoires in COVID-19. Repertoires were generated with immunoSEQ multiplex PCR, while TCRdb's copy carries only in-frame clones and drops some. The repertoire holds about 260,000 clones, 80% to 90% seen once, with over 0.85% in the top ten. What was sequenced was PBMCs or T cells enriched from blood (not recorded which). These receptors came from a man aged 50-59 years who had been exposed to COVID-19.

The V and J genes are TRBV2 and TRBJ1-2; D is unresolved. CDR1 and CDR2 from the germline V gene are SNHLY and FYNNEI. This CDR3 contains 15 residues. V lost 6 bases and J 1 base, leaving 15 bases between the germline ends. CDR3 loop: CASRHRLPLNYGYTF. DNA of the CDR3: TGTGCCAGCAGGCATCGACTCCCGCTTAACTATGGCTACACCTTC.

The chain employs TRBV5-1 and TRBJ2-3; TRBD1 is a possible D gene (6 bases). This CDR3 region has 18 residues. Trimming stripped 5 bases from V and 4 bases from J, with 26 bases between. The V gene's germline CDR1 is SGHRS and CDR2 YFSETQ. CDR3 sequence reads: CASSRLKRGQGSADTQYF. DNA for the CDR3: TGCGCCAGCAGTAGACTGAAAAGGGGACAAGGCAGCGCAGATACGCAGTATTTT.

The chain uses TRBV28 and TRBJ1-4; possibly TRBD1 for D (5 bases). Between the trimmed V and J ends, which lost 3 bases and 6 bases, there was a span of 14 bases. CDR3 size: 15 residues. CDR1 and CDR2 (germline): MDHEN, SYDVKM. Here the CDR3 DNA reads TGTGCCAGCAGTTTGTATCGGGGGTGGGATGAAAAACTGTTTTTT. It encodes CASSLYRGWDEKLFF.